These T cell receptor beta chains were read from a single sample in a study of chemoradiotherapy in HPV16-positive cancers. Data came from immunoSEQ multiplex PCR; TCRdb stores just in-frame clones and leaves some out. Among 53,000 or so clones listed, 90% were seen once. Sequences were derived from blood, sampled from a patient who underwent chemoradiotherapy. The receptors shown here come from a human donor with HPV-associated anogenital cancer. Each CDR3 is given without its conserved first and last residue. Each record gives: J gene, V gene, D gene, CDR3 protein. A D gene is named only where the DNA matches it firmly.

j_gene: TRBJ1-1; v_gene: TRBV6-5; d_gene: TRBD1; CDR3aa: ASVNTGAENTEAF
j_gene: TRBJ2-5; v_gene: TRBV7-3; d_gene: .; CDR3aa: ASSLASGQETQY
j_gene: TRBJ2-2; v_gene: TRBV29-1; d_gene: .; CDR3aa: SCSDGQETGELF
j_gene: TRBJ1-4; v_gene: TRBV5-6; d_gene: .; CDR3aa: ASSLGATNEKLF
j_gene: TRBJ1-5; v_gene: TRBV4-3; d_gene: TRBD1; CDR3aa: ASSQGTGDQPQH
j_gene: TRBJ1-5; v_gene: TRBV30; d_gene: TRBD1; CDR3aa: AWSGGTGGIRGNQPQH
j_gene: TRBJ1-3; v_gene: TRBV5-5; d_gene: .; CDR3aa: ASSFQVGPYTIY
j_gene: TRBJ2-1; v_gene: TRBV9; d_gene: .; CDR3aa: ASSPRGSGLGNEQF
j_gene: TRBJ1-4; v_gene: TRBV7-2; d_gene: TRBD1; CDR3aa: ASSGRGQINEKLF
j_gene: TRBJ2-2; v_gene: TRBV5-1; d_gene: .; CDR3aa: ASSLGTSNTGELF
j_gene: TRBJ2-5; v_gene: TRBV28; d_gene: .; CDR3aa: ASRGGKAETQY
j_gene: TRBJ2-7; v_gene: TRBV2; d_gene: .; CDR3aa: ASSEAGLGAGSPQD
j_gene: TRBJ2-6; v_gene: TRBV6-5; d_gene: .; CDR3aa: ASSYSGAGANVLT
j_gene: TRBJ1-2; v_gene: TRBV7-3; d_gene: .; CDR3aa: ASSFQGQNGYT
j_gene: TRBJ2-4; v_gene: TRBV28; d_gene: TRBD1; CDR3aa: ASTDGQARGNIQY
j_gene: TRBJ2-3; v_gene: TRBV9; d_gene: .; CDR3aa: ASSPTGGRTDTQY
j_gene: TRBJ2-1; v_gene: TRBV4-3; d_gene: .; CDR3aa: ASSQDPQGIVNEQF
j_gene: TRBJ1-6; v_gene: TRBV4-3; d_gene: .; CDR3aa: ASSQDAAFNSPLH
j_gene: TRBJ2-3; v_gene: TRBV19; d_gene: TRBD1; CDR3aa: ASSPWTGRDTDTQY
j_gene: TRBJ2-3; v_gene: TRBV7-8; d_gene: .; CDR3aa: ASSLVKDTQY
j_gene: TRBJ2-3; v_gene: TRBV5-1; d_gene: TRBD2; CDR3aa: ASSLGTSGNTDTQY
j_gene: TRBJ1-4; v_gene: TRBV4-3; d_gene: .; CDR3aa: ASSQGGPLVGEKLF
j_gene: TRBJ1-6; v_gene: TRBV30; d_gene: .; CDR3aa: AWGGTDSPLH
j_gene: TRBJ2-1; v_gene: TRBV19; d_gene: .; CDR3aa: ASCPLGPSDEQF
j_gene: TRBJ2-3; v_gene: TRBV5-6; d_gene: .; CDR3aa: ASSLGGSRTDTQY
j_gene: TRBJ2-5; v_gene: TRBV7-3; d_gene: .; CDR3aa: ASSLTGPLRVGETQY
j_gene: TRBJ1-2; v_gene: TRBV10-2; d_gene: .; CDR3aa: ASSQGPGYGGYT
j_gene: TRBJ1-6; v_gene: TRBV11-2; d_gene: .; CDR3aa: ASSGQHNSPLH
j_gene: TRBJ1-1; v_gene: TRBV19; d_gene: TRBD1; CDR3aa: ASTWTGVLTEAF
j_gene: TRBJ2-7; v_gene: TRBV10-2; d_gene: .; CDR3aa: ASSESGGAGEQY
j_gene: TRBJ2-3; v_gene: TRBV18; d_gene: .; CDR3aa: ASSPPDDRADTQY
j_gene: TRBJ1-4; v_gene: TRBV4-2; d_gene: .; CDR3aa: ASSQDGSMGKLF
j_gene: TRBJ2-6; v_gene: TRBV9; d_gene: .; CDR3aa: ASSVVGGASGANVLT
j_gene: TRBJ2-7; v_gene: TRBV27; d_gene: .; CDR3aa: ASTPRGGGSYEQY
j_gene: TRBJ2-3; v_gene: TRBV6-5; d_gene: TRBD1; CDR3aa: ASSYRGVADTQY
j_gene: TRBJ1-3; v_gene: TRBV21-1; d_gene: .; CDR3aa: ASSTRDGGGRNTIY
j_gene: TRBJ1-2; v_gene: TRBV11-2; d_gene: TRBD1; CDR3aa: ASSLERDSPPLNYGYT
j_gene: TRBJ2-7; v_gene: TRBV11-2; d_gene: TRBD2; CDR3aa: ASIAVGGEQY
j_gene: TRBJ2-5; v_gene: TRBV6-6; d_gene: TRBD1; CDR3aa: ASSATGGQETQY
j_gene: TRBJ2-2; v_gene: TRBV4-3; d_gene: .; CDR3aa: ASSQDQGESTGELF
j_gene: TRBJ2-5; v_gene: TRBV30; d_gene: .; CDR3aa: AWSRNRGRETQY
j_gene: TRBJ2-1; v_gene: TRBV27; d_gene: .; CDR3aa: ASSSLTGGNEQF
j_gene: TRBJ1-2; v_gene: TRBV25-1; d_gene: .; CDR3aa: ASSEGWGRNYGYT
j_gene: TRBJ1-1; v_gene: TRBV6-6; d_gene: .; CDR3aa: ASSSRDRQRDTEAF
j_gene: TRBJ1-4; v_gene: TRBV6-6; d_gene: .; CDR3aa: ASSYDRTKLF
j_gene: TRBJ1-6; v_gene: TRBV6-4; d_gene: TRBD1; CDR3aa: ASRGQGINSPLH
j_gene: TRBJ2-7; v_gene: TRBV6-1; d_gene: .; CDR3aa: ASSAGLFGGY
j_gene: TRBJ2-3; v_gene: TRBV5-8; d_gene: .; CDR3aa: ASSLAGGPGSDTQY
j_gene: TRBJ2-2; v_gene: TRBV19; d_gene: .; CDR3aa: ASSMGGANTGELF
j_gene: TRBJ1-1; v_gene: TRBV5-6; d_gene: .; CDR3aa: ASSYRTGKVTEAF
j_gene: TRBJ2-1; v_gene: TRBV9; d_gene: .; CDR3aa: ASSPSVGHEQF
j_gene: TRBJ2-2; v_gene: TRBV11-2; d_gene: .; CDR3aa: ASSLWGGGETGELF
j_gene: TRBJ2-7; v_gene: TRBV14; d_gene: TRBD2; CDR3aa: ASSQGLGSGGFYEQY
j_gene: TRBJ2-7; v_gene: TRBV27; d_gene: TRBD2; CDR3aa: ASSFGVGGEQY
j_gene: TRBJ1-3; v_gene: TRBV9; d_gene: .; CDR3aa: ASSVAGSYSGNTIY
j_gene: TRBJ2-3; v_gene: TRBV29-1; d_gene: TRBD1; CDR3aa: SVIPGQGAIDTQY
j_gene: TRBJ1-2; v_gene: TRBV5-4; d_gene: .; CDR3aa: ASSLDTGGYT
j_gene: TRBJ1-1; v_gene: TRBV9; d_gene: TRBD1; CDR3aa: ASSPGTGYGNTEAF
j_gene: TRBJ1-1; v_gene: TRBV5-1; d_gene: TRBD1; CDR3aa: ASSSPGGADTEAF